The 28 T cell receptor beta chains given below trace back to one sample, sequenced in a study of T cells after posttransplantation cyclophosphamide (dated by TCRdb to the mid-2010s). The library was produced with the immunoSEQ multiplex PCR assay. Sourced from immuneACCESS, this table was stored by TCRdb with only in-frame sequences that have V and J called. A share of the clones is absent; for the studies checked, an unresolved V gene accounts for under half, and the remainder has no known explanation. The sample comprises about 36,000 clones, and every one was counted more than once. The ten largest clones capture about 1.2% of the sample. Input material: PBMCs. The receptors shown here come from a girl between 10 and 17 years old in good health, CMV-negative, and a related stem cell transplant donor.

This clone was observed at least ten times. CDR3 bases: TGTGCCAGCTCACCGCGTCAGGGGGACTCAGATACGCAGTATTTT. The encoded protein is CASSPRQGDSDTQYF. The rearrangement joins TRBV18 to TRBJ2-3; tentative D call: TRBD1 (7 bases). Germline-derived CDR1 and CDR2 are KGHSH and LQKENI. The CDR3 extends over 15 amino acids. V was shortened by 3 bases and J by 4 bases, with 14 bases between the two germline ends.

V and J are TRBV9 and TRBJ2-3, with 11 bases lining up with TRBD2. CDR3 length: 17 amino acids. Germline CDR1 SGDLS, CDR2 YYNGEE. J lost 2 bases, V lost 4 bases, and 9 bases had no gene match. The CDR3 DNA reads TGTGCCAGCAGCCCAATAGCGGGGGGGCCGGACACAGATACGCAGTATTTT. Translated: CASSPIAGGPDTDTQYF. Together with reference TRBV9 and TRBJ2-3, the CDR3 gives the full variable domain: DSGVTQTPKHLITATGQRVTLRCSPRSGDLSVYWYQQSLDQGLQFLIQYYNGEERAKGNILERFSAQQFPDLHSELNLSSLELGDSALYFCASSPIAGGPDTDTQYFGPGTRLTVL.

This clone was picked up many times. The rearrangement links TRBV2 to TRBJ2-7; D unclear. Deletions cut 0 bases from V and 7 bases from J, with 10 bases between. Per germline, CDR1 SNHLY and CDR2 FYNNEI. The CDR3 contains 13 residues. The CDR3 is CASSEAPPLEQYF. The CDR3 nucleotides are TGTGCCAGCAGTGAAGCCCCCCCTCTGGAGCAGTACTTC.

This clone was picked up many times. The rearrangement links TRBV5-1 to TRBJ2-7; 11 bases match TRBD2. With 0 bases clipped from V and 1 base from J, the junction kept 9 bases outside the gene matches. The CDR3 has 18 residues. Germline loops: CDR1 SGHRS, CDR2 YFSETQ. The CDR3: CASSLAVSGGAWSYEQYF. As DNA, the CDR3 is TGCGCCAGCAGCTTGGCCGTTAGCGGGGGGGCGTGGTCCTACGAGCAGTACTTC.

The sample holds a few counts of this clone. The chain uses TRBV5-1 and TRBJ2-1, with 8 positions matching TRBD2. Germline V CDR1 and CDR2: SGHRS, YFSETQ. The CDR3 consists of 16 residues. The ends lost 0 bases at V and 0 bases at J; junction bases unmatched: 2. The CDR3, as DNA: TGCGCCAGCAGCTTGGAGCGGGGGAGCTCCTACAATGAGCAGTTCTTC. Amino acid sequence: CASSLERGSSYNEQFF.

The table lists this clone with a few counts. The chain joins TRBV30 to TRBJ1-2; TRBD1 matches 8 bases. The length of the CDR3 is 14 residues. Germline lookup yields CDR1 GTSNPN and CDR2 SVGIG (reference sequence). V lost 0 bases to trimming and J lost 3 bases; unmatched junction nucleotides: 3. In DNA form, the CDR3 reads TGTGCCTGGAGTGTACCAGGGGGCTACTATGGCTACACCTTC. Residues: CAWSVPGGYYGYTF.

This clone occurred many times. The chain employs TRBV7-9 and TRBJ2-7; perhaps TRBD1 as D (6 bases). CDR3 length equals 12 residues. From germline, CDR1 is SEHNR and CDR2 FQNEAQ (reference sequence). The V and J ends lost 6 bases and 6 bases respectively, with 12 bases between them. This CDR3 reads CASRVQGFEQYF. The CDR3, as DNA: TGTGCCAGCAGGGTACAGGGATTCGAGCAGTACTTC.

Only a few counts were recorded for this clone. The CDR3 region is CASSQDHEGYEQYF. CDR3 nucleotide sequence: TGCGCCAGCAGCCAAGACCATGAGGGTTACGAGCAGTACTTC. This chain joins TRBV4-3 and TRBJ2-7; the D gene is possibly TRBD2 (5 bases). The CDR3 has 14 amino acids. Trimming pared 0 bases from V and 4 bases from J, leaving 10 bases between. From germline, CDR1 is LGHNA and CDR2 YSLEER.

This clone was observed many times. This rearrangement joins TRBV13 to TRBJ2-7; D call uncertain. Trimming shortened V by 1 base and J by 3 bases, and 13 bases separated the two germline ends. The CDR3 runs 15 residues. CDR1 and CDR2 (germline): PRHDT, FYEKMQ (reference sequence). This CDR3 is CASSLDRPRGYEQYF. CDR3 DNA: TGTGCCAGCAGCTTAGACCGGCCTAGAGGCTACGAGCAGTACTTC.

This clone was seen ten or more times. V gene TRBV4-1 combines with J gene TRBJ1-2, with D possibly matching TRBD1 (6 bases). V lost 4 bases to trimming and J lost 7 bases, with 10 bases between them. Looked up from germline, CDR1 is MGHRA and CDR2 is YSYEKL. CDR3 length: 12 residues. The CDR3 region has the DNA TGCGCCAGCAGCCTGACAGGTTCTGGCTACACCTTC. Protein sequence: CASSLTGSGYTF.

This clone was seen ten or more times. The chain is built from TRBV19 and TRBJ1-1; D is perhaps TRBD1 (6 bases). The CDR3 runs to 15 residues. The V end lost 5 bases, the J end lost 1 base, and 14 bases lay between the germline ends. The germline gives CDR1 LNHDA, CDR2 SQIVND (reference sequence). For the CDR3, the DNA is TGTGCCAGTAGTCATGCCGGGACAAAGAACACTGAAGCTTTCTTT. Translating gives CASSHAGTKNTEAFF.

There are many counts of this clone. The chain carries TRBV27 and TRBJ2-7, with D possibly TRBD2 on 5 matching bases. Trimming shortened V by 0 bases and J by 5 bases, and 11 bases separated the two germline ends. The CDR3 extends over 14 amino acids. In germline, CDR1 is MNHEY, CDR2 SMNVEV (reference sequence). CDR3 sequence: CASSLSGRENEQYF. The CDR3 nucleotides read TGTGCCAGCAGTTTATCTGGACGGGAAAACGAGCAGTACTTC.

The chain is built from TRBV9 and TRBJ2-2; TRBD1 might be the D (6 bases). CDR1 and CDR2 (germline): SGDLS, YYNGEE. The CDR3 is made up of 14 amino acids. Trimming stripped 0 bases from V and 6 bases from J, with 9 bases between. The CDR3 protein is CASSVDSGAGELFF. DNA for the CDR3: TGTGCCAGCAGCGTAGACTCAGGGGCCGGGGAGCTGTTTTTT. Complete variable domain (other parts from reference TRBV9 and TRBJ2-2): DSGVTQTPKHLITATGQRVTLRCSPRSGDLSVYWYQQSLDQGLQFLIQYYNGEERAKGNILERFSAQQFPDLHSELNLSSLELGDSALYFCASSVDSGAGELFFGEGSRLTVL.

This clone was seen ten or more times. The chain links TRBV5-4 to TRBJ2-2, with 7 bases matching TRBD1. Germline V gene sequence: CDR1 SGHNT, CDR2 YYREEE (reference sequence). The CDR3 sequence is 15 residues long. The ends lost 3 bases at V and 6 bases at J; junction bases unmatched: 8. The CDR3, as DNA: TGTGCCAGCAGCTCACGACAGGGTCGGGCCGGGGAGCTGTTTTTT. Its protein product is CASSSRQGRAGELFF.

There are a few counts of this clone. The rearrangement joins TRBV19 to TRBJ2-5; no firm D call. Trimming cost V 1 base and J 2 bases, with 8 bases left between them. Germline V lookup: CDR1 LNHDA, CDR2 SQIVND (reference sequence). The CDR3 length is 14 residues. CDR3 loop: CASSIGTEQETQYF. The DNA for the CDR3 is TGTGCCAGTAGTATAGGTACAGAACAAGAGACCCAGTACTTC.

This clone was seen ten or more times. V is TRBV2 and J is TRBJ1-4; D is possibly TRBD1 (6 bases). The CDR3 consists of 12 residues. CDR1 and CDR2 from the germline V gene are SNHLY and FYNNEI. V was pared by 6 bases and J by 10 bases, with 12 bases between. This CDR3 is CASRGGDGKLFF. Written as DNA, the CDR3 is TGTGCCAGCAGAGGGGGTGATGGAAAACTGTTTTTT.

This clone was counted at least ten times. V and J are TRBV28 and TRBJ1-2, with 12 bases matching TRBD1. V lost 3 bases, J lost 6 bases, and 5 bases stayed unmatched. Germline lookup yields CDR1 MDHEN and CDR2 SYDVKM. CDR3 size: 15 residues. The CDR3 loop is CASSFGGTGGHGYTF. CDR3 bases: TGTGCCAGCAGTTTTGGAGGGACAGGGGGCCATGGCTACACCTTC.

This chain uses TRBV28 with TRBJ1-1, with a possible D match to TRBD1 (5 bases). The germline V and J ends were trimmed by 5 bases and 1 base, with 11 bases remaining between them. CDR3 length: 14 residues. Germline lookup yields CDR1 MDHEN and CDR2 SYDVKM. Here the CDR3 DNA reads TGTGCCAGCAGTCCTCCGGGGGGGAACACTGAAGCTTTCTTT. This gives the protein CASSPPGGNTEAFF. Drawing the rest from reference TRBV28 and TRBJ1-1, the complete variable domain is DVKVTQSSRYLVKRTGEKVFLECVQDMDHENMFWYRQDPGLGLRLIYFSYDVKMKEKGDIPEGYSVSREKKERFSLILESASTNQTSMYLCASSPPGGNTEAFFGQGTRLTVV.

This clone was seen many times. The chain couples TRBV6-5 to TRBJ1-1; 11 bases line up with TRBD1. This CDR3 is 15 amino acids long. CDR1 and CDR2 from the germline V gene are MNHEY and SVGAGI. J was trimmed by 4 bases and V by 5 bases; bases with no gene match: 6. DNA of the CDR3: TGTGCCAGCAGTGGACAGGGGGCGAAAAGCACTGAAGCTTTCTTT. This translates into CASSGQGAKSTEAFF.

This clone has a count of ten or more. This rearrangement joins TRBV11-2 to TRBJ2-7; the match to TRBD2 covers 7 bases. From germline, CDR1 is SGHAT and CDR2 FQNNGV. CDR3 size: 16 residues. Unmatched junction bases numbered 9, after V lost 1 base and J lost 3 bases. The CDR3 sequence is CASSLGLAGLVYEQYF. The CDR3 DNA follows: TGTGCCAGCAGCTTAGGTTTAGCGGGCCTGGTCTACGAGCAGTACTTC. Looking up the rest from reference TRBV11-2 and TRBJ2-7 gives the full variable domain: EAGVAQSPRYKIIEKRQSVAFWCNPISGHATLYWYQQILGQGPKLLIQFQNNGVVDDSQLPKDRFSAERLKGVDSTLKIQPAKLEDSAVYLCASSLGLAGLVYEQYFGPGTRLTVT.

This clone was seen only a few times. The rearrangement links TRBV28 to TRBJ2-7, with 7 nucleotides matching TRBD2. The V and J ends lost 8 bases and 2 bases, in that order; junction bases with no gene match: 12. This CDR3 is 15 amino acids long. Germline CDR1 reads MDHEN; CDR2 reads SYDVKM. The DNA of the CDR3 is TGTGCCAGCCATGATCCGGGACTAAGAACCTACGAGCAGTACTTC. Translated: CASHDPGLRTYEQYF.

This clone was observed a few times. The V and J genes are TRBV4-1 and TRBJ2-2, with TRBD2 matching 8 bases. The V segment lost 4 bases and the J segment 4 bases; nucleotides outside the gene matches: 11. The CDR3 loop spans 17 amino acids. The germline V gene encodes CDR1 MGHRA and CDR2 YSYEKL. CDR3 sequence (DNA): TGCGCCAGCAGCCTCGGCTTAGCGGGACTGGGCACCGGGGAGCTGTTTTTT. This encodes CASSLGLAGLGTGELFF.

This clone was seen ten or more times. The rearrangement uses TRBV27 and TRBJ2-7; TRBD2 aligns across 11 bases. CDR1 is MNHEY, CDR2 SMNVEV, per germline (reference sequence). The CDR3 sequence is 15 residues long. Losses at the gene ends were 3 bases for V and 0 bases for J; bases not matched to a gene: 1. The DNA for the CDR3 is TGTGCCAGCAGTTTTGGGACTAGCGGCTCCTACGAGCAGTACTTC. The encoded protein is CASSFGTSGSYEQYF.

The rearrangement uses TRBV6-6 and TRBJ2-5; TRBD2 aligns across 13 bases. The junction had 5 bases not matched to a gene; V was cut back by 5 bases and J by 5 bases. Germline V gene lookup returns CDR1 MNHNY and CDR2 SVGAGI (reference sequence). CDR3 length equals 15 residues. DNA for the CDR3: TGTGCCAGCAGTGGACTAGCGGGAGAGGGTGAGACCCAGTACTTC. Protein sequence: CASSGLAGEGETQYF.

This clone turned up a few times. This chain uses TRBV29-1 with TRBJ2-1; weak D call: TRBD2 (6 bases). V was pared by 7 bases and J by 3 bases, with 16 bases between. CDR3 length equals 14 residues. The V gene's germline CDR1 is SQVTM and CDR2 ANQGSEA. Written as DNA, the CDR3 is TGCAGCGCGGAGGGGCGGGAATACTACAATGAGCAGTTCTTC. Encoded protein: CSAEGREYYNEQFF.

The chain is built from TRBV28 and TRBJ2-7; a possible D gene is TRBD2 (6 bases). The CDR3 loop spans 15 amino acids. The V gene lost 6 bases and the J gene lost 6 bases, with 21 bases spanning the gap. Germline V gene lookup returns CDR1 MDHEN and CDR2 SYDVKM. CDR3 nucleotides: TGTGCCAGCAGCTTGGGCGGAGGGGAGGTTGGCGAGCAGTACTTC. This sequence encodes CASSLGGGEVGEQYF. The full variable domain, rest sourced from reference TRBV28 and TRBJ2-7, is DVKVTQSSRYLVKRTGEKVFLECVQDMDHENMFWYRQDPGLGLRLIYFSYDVKMKEKGDIPEGYSVSREKKERFSLILESASTNQTSMYLCASSLGGGEVGEQYFGPGTRLTVT.

This clone showed up many times. The gene calls are TRBV6-1 and TRBJ2-2; perhaps TRBD1 as D (5 bases). The CDR3 is 15 residues long. Germline loops: CDR1 MNHNS, CDR2 SASEGT. V was pared by 7 bases and J by 4 bases, with 16 bases between. The CDR3 protein is CASTIWQGGTGELFF. As DNA, the CDR3 is TGTGCCAGCACTATATGGCAGGGTGGCACCGGGGAGCTGTTTTTT.

This clone was counted many times. This chain links TRBV6-4 with TRBJ2-2; 8 positions agree with TRBD2. From germline, CDR1 is MRHNA and CDR2 SNTAGT. V trimming: 4 bases; J trimming: 7 bases; junction bases outside the gene matches: 5. This CDR3 spans 14 amino acids. CDR3 in DNA: TGTGCCAGCAGTGTGGGACTAGATCACGGGGAGCTGTTTTTT. Translation: CASSVGLDHGELFF.